This note documents a single T cell receptor beta chain sequence. These data originate in a study of blood T cell repertoires in COVID-19. About the study: T cells, B-cell-depleted T cells, or PBMCs supplied cDNA or gDNA.

Deletions cut 9 bases from V and 0 bases from J, with 14 bases between. Germline CDR1 reads LNHDA; CDR2 reads SQIVND (reference sequence). The CDR3 is 14 amino acids. The authors' processing: Estimates of nucleated cell counts were drawn from the amplification of reference gene primers. Only in-frame clones appear in the TCRdb table, and some are missing; sequencing was by immunoSEQ multiplex PCR. That table is the source of V, J and clone size, and D and trimming were worked out from the DNA. Among approximately 150,000 clones listed, 88% were seen once. The J gene is TRBJ1-2, the V gene TRBV19, with D possibly matching TRBD1 (6 bases). The TCR originated in a man aged 65 to 85 with active COVID-19. Sequenced material: peripheral blood. This chain's CDR3 is CASTTGFANYGYTF. Written as DNA, the CDR3 is TGTGCCAGCACAACAGGGTTTGCTAACTATGGCTACACCTTC. Based on the CDR3 plus reference TRBV19 and TRBJ1-2, the full variable domain is DGGITQSPKYLFRKEGQNVTLSCEQNLNHDAMYWYRQDPGQGLRLIYYSQIVNDFQKGDIAEGYSVSREKKESFPLTVTSAQKNPTAFYLCASTTGFANYGYTFGSGTRLTVV.